The clone carrying this TCR beta chain has just one count. This sample was included in a study of shared T cell receptors in the human thymus. The V gene's germline CDR1 is LNHNV and CDR2 YYDKDF (reference sequence). CDR3 length equals 14 residues. V lost 4 bases to trimming and J lost 5 bases; unmatched junction nucleotides: 7. The table came from immunoSEQ multiplex PCR; TCRdb's copy has only in-frame clones and leaves some out. Of almost 550,000 clones listed, around 78% were seen once; the top ten hold less than 0.015%. The same sample was also studied in work on human thymus T cells. In that study: Finnish infants who were healthy and having corrective surgery for congenital heart defects made up the donors. From resections taken during corrective heart surgery, the thymus tissue was obtained. Blood and thymic repertoires both appeared biased in V and J gene usage. Thymic TCR repertoires of unrelated people reportedly overlapped highly.

Input material: thymocytes. This sequence was found in a boy under two years old with a congenital heart defect. J is TRBJ2-7 and V is TRBV15; TRBD2 aligns across 8 bases. As DNA, the CDR3 is TGTGCCACCAGCACGACGGGAGGGCCGGACGAGCAGTACTTC. As protein: CATSTTGGPDEQYF. Filled out from reference TRBV15 and TRBJ2-7, the complete variable domain reads DAMVIQNPRYQVTQFGKPVTLSCSQTLNHNVMYWYQQKSSQAPKLLFHYYDKDFNNEADTPDNFQSRRPNTSFCFLDIRSPGLGDTAMYLCATSTTGGPDEQYFGPGTRLTVT.